The next 29 T cell receptor beta chains were all read from a single sample in a study of T cell responses to AZD1222 COVID-19 vaccine. The assay was immunoSEQ multiplex PCR, and TCRdb's table has in-frame clones only and misses some. The data show more than 95,000 clones, roughly 90% seen once. Sequences were derived from peripheral blood, sampled on day 0 of AZD1222 vaccination. The source is an adult in good health.

This clone was found many times. This rearrangement joins TRBV24-1 to TRBJ2-2, with D possibly being TRBD1 (6 bases). Germline CDR1 is KGHDR and CDR2 is SFDVKD. V lost 4 bases, J lost 3 bases, and 11 bases lay in between. This CDR3 is 15 amino acids long. In DNA, the CDR3 is TGTGCCACCAGTGAGGAAAACAGGGACACCGGGGAGCTGTTTTTT. Its protein is CATSEENRDTGELFF.

This chain joins TRBV15 and TRBJ2-6, with D perhaps matching TRBD1 (6 bases). Germline V CDR1 and CDR2: LNHNV, YYDKDF (reference sequence). The V and J ends lost 5 bases and 0 bases respectively, with 8 bases between them. This CDR3 comprises 15 residues. CDR3 loop: CATSADSSGANVLTF. The CDR3 bases are TGTGCCACCAGCGCGGACAGCTCTGGGGCCAACGTCCTGACTTTC.

The V gene is TRBV10-2, the J gene TRBJ2-7; 14 positions match TRBD2. This CDR3 has 16 amino acids. CDR1 is WSHSY, CDR2 SAAADI, per germline. Trimming cost V 6 bases and J 6 bases; bases outside gene matches: 10. CDR3 in amino acids: CASRHGTSGSEGEQYF. The CDR3 DNA reads as TGCGCCAGCAGGCATGGGACTAGCGGGAGTGAAGGCGAGCAGTACTTC.

This clone was observed once. The chain employs TRBV7-3 and TRBJ1-1; weak D call: TRBD1 (6 bases). Trimming took 5 bases from V and 6 from J, leaving 16 bases between them. The CDR3 spans 14 residues. Germline lookup yields CDR1 SGHTA and CDR2 FQGTGA. CDR3 in amino acids: CASSPTGRAPEAFF. CDR3 in DNA: TGTGCCAGCAGCCCCACAGGGAGGGCCCCTGAAGCTTTCTTT. The full variable domain, its missing parts supplied by reference TRBV7-3 and TRBJ1-1, is GAGVSQTPSNKVTEKGKYVELRCDPISGHTALYWYRQSLGQGPEFLIYFQGTGAADDSGLPNDRFFAVRPEGSVSTLKIQRTERGDSAVYLCASSPTGRAPEAFFGQGTRLTVV.

The chain links TRBV29-1 to TRBJ1-5, with 10 bases identical to TRBD1. Germline V gene data show CDR1 as SQVTM and CDR2 as ANQGSEA. J lost 6 bases, V lost 7 bases, and 9 bases had no gene match. The CDR3 consists of 14 residues. The CDR3 loop reads CSDSTGGRGQPQHF. The DNA of the CDR3 is TGCAGCGACTCGACAGGGGGCAGGGGTCAGCCCCAGCATTTT.

Only one count was recorded for this clone. The chain uses TRBV5-1 and TRBJ2-5; D is undetermined. The CDR3 is 13 residues long. The V gene lost 4 bases and the J gene lost 5 bases, with 12 bases spanning the gap. The germline CDR1 and CDR2 sequences are SGHRS and YFSETQ. Here the CDR3 reads CASSPDLIETQYF. The CDR3 region has the DNA TGCGCCAGCAGCCCGGACCTCATCGAGACCCAGTACTTC.

This clone has a single count. The V call is TRBV6-4, the J call TRBJ2-1, with D possibly matching TRBD1 (6 bases). The CDR3 consists of 16 residues. The V and J ends lost 4 bases and 0 bases respectively, with 13 bases between them. The V gene's germline CDR1 is MRHNA and CDR2 SNTAGT. The CDR3 DNA sequence: TGTGCCAGCAGTGTACTTGGGGGCAGCTCCTACAATGAGCAGTTCTTC. Translating it yields CASSVLGGSSYNEQFF.

V and J are TRBV19 and TRBJ1-1; D gene ambiguous. The V end lost 5 bases, the J end lost 1 base, and 11 bases lay between the germline ends. CDR3 length equals 14 residues. Germline V gene data show CDR1 as LNHDA and CDR2 as SQIVND (reference sequence). CDR3: CASSPRTANTEAFF. The DNA of the CDR3 is TGTGCCAGTAGTCCCCGGACGGCGAACACTGAAGCTTTCTTT.

The chain uses TRBV6-5 and TRBJ2-1; D might be TRBD2 (5 bases). V lost 4 bases to trimming and J lost 9 bases, with 22 bases between them. The CDR3 has 16 amino acids. Germline CDR1 and CDR2: MNHEY and SVGAGI. CDR3 DNA: TGTGCCAGCAGTTCCAAACTAGTCCACCAAAATGTTGAGCAGTTCTTC. Translating gives CASSSKLVHQNVEQFF.

The CDR3 region is CASRGQAPQKLFF. CDR3 in DNA: TGTGCCAGCAGAGGACAGGCCCCACAAAAACTGTTTTTT. The chain links TRBV2 to TRBJ1-4; 7 positions match TRBD1. Germline V lookup: CDR1 SNHLY, CDR2 FYNNEI. J was trimmed by 9 bases and V by 6 bases; bases with no gene match: 7. This CDR3 is 13 amino acids long.

The table lists this clone with a few counts. The rearrangement uses TRBV5-1 and TRBJ1-2; weak D call: TRBD1 (5 bases). The V end lost 2 bases, the J end lost 8 bases, and 13 bases lay between the germline ends. CDR3 size: 13 residues. From germline, CDR1 is SGHRS and CDR2 YFSETQ. This chain's CDR3 is CASSFEGTLGYTF. The CDR3, as DNA: TGCGCCAGCAGCTTTGAGGGGACGCTGGGCTACACCTTC.

The V gene is TRBV13, the J gene TRBJ2-1; D not certain. Trimming shortened V by 7 bases and J by 4 bases, and 14 bases separated the two germline ends. CDR3 length: 14 amino acids. The germline V gene has CDR1 PRHDT and CDR2 FYEKMQ (reference sequence). CDR3 sequence: CASNIRVQYNEQFF. In nucleotides, the CDR3 is TGTGCCAGCAACATAAGGGTACAGTACAATGAGCAGTTCTTC.

This clone came up a few times. The chain is built from TRBV6-6 and TRBJ1-5; 8 positions agree with TRBD1. This CDR3 comprises 15 residues. In germline, CDR1 is MNHNY, CDR2 SVGAGI (reference sequence). The junction had 5 bases not matched to a gene; V was cut back by 2 bases and J by 5 bases. CDR3 amino acids: CASSYRGRGHQPQHF. Here the CDR3 DNA reads TGTGCCAGCAGTTACAGGGGCAGGGGGCATCAGCCCCAGCATTTT.

The genes are TRBV19 and TRBJ1-5; D not resolved. The ends were cut back, 5 bases at V and 15 bases at J, with 11 bases in the middle. Germline V CDR1 and CDR2: LNHDA, SQIVND (reference sequence). CDR3 length equals 10 residues. CDR3 residues: CASSARRTHF. As DNA, the CDR3 is TGTGCCAGTAGTGCCCGTAGGACGCATTTT.

CDR3 sequence reads: CASSSPRGGARGSWNTEAFF. The CDR3 bases are TGTGCCAGCAGTTCCCCTCGTGGGGGGGCGCGAGGATCATGGAACACTGAAGCTTTCTTT. The chain joins TRBV28 to TRBJ1-1, with TRBD1 as a possible D gene (6 bases). V was trimmed by 4 bases and J by 1 base, leaving 28 bases between them. Germline V gene lookup returns CDR1 MDHEN and CDR2 SYDVKM. The CDR3 contains 20 residues.

This clone has a single count. The V and J genes are TRBV7-3 and TRBJ2-2; 7 bases match TRBD2. The CDR3 extends over 16 amino acids. Unmatched junction bases numbered 10, after V lost 3 bases and J lost 6 bases. Germline V lookup: CDR1 SGHTA, CDR2 FQGTGA. Here the CDR3 reads CASSLGGGSGAGELFF. The CDR3 region has the DNA TGTGCCAGCAGCTTGGGCGGCGGGAGCGGGGCCGGGGAGCTGTTTTTT.

This chain uses TRBV18 with TRBJ1-1; unclear D gene. With 2 bases removed from V and 3 bases from J, the gap between germline ends came to 7 bases. CDR1 KGHSH and CDR2 LQKENI come from the germline V gene. The CDR3 contains 13 residues. The CDR3: CASSPKGDTEAFF. For the CDR3, the DNA is TGTGCCAGCTCACCAAAGGGTGACACTGAAGCTTTCTTT.

The V call is TRBV4-1, the J call TRBJ1-2; a weak D match, TRBD1 (5 bases). V lost 1 base, J lost 8 bases, and 14 bases lay in between. CDR3 length equals 14 residues. The germline CDR1 and CDR2 sequences are MGHRA and YSYEKL. CDR3 bases: TGCGCCAGCAGCCAAGTGCCCATTGGGGGAGGCTACACCTTC. Protein product: CASSQVPIGGGYTF.

The rearrangement uses TRBV19 and TRBJ1-1; D possibly corresponds to TRBD1 (5 bases). The length of the CDR3 is 15 residues. V was pared by 1 base and J by 7 bases, with 16 bases between. CDR1 and CDR2 from the germline V gene are LNHDA and SQIVND (reference sequence). This CDR3 is CASSIVGHLYVEAFF. The CDR3 region has the DNA TGTGCCAGTAGTATAGTAGGACACCTCTATGTTGAAGCTTTCTTT.

The chain links TRBV4-1 to TRBJ2-5, with 10 bases fitting TRBD1. V was clipped by 3 bases and J by 1 base; unmatched bases: 11. CDR3 size: 18 residues. The germline CDR1 and CDR2 sequences are MGHRA and YSYEKL. The CDR3 loop reads CASSHTLARDRGQETQYF. CDR3 DNA: TGCGCCAGCAGCCATACCCTCGCCCGGGACAGGGGCCAAGAGACCCAGTACTTC.

Notes on this clone: Different DNA sequences within this sample yield the same CDR3. The rearrangement uses TRBV6-5 and TRBJ1-2, with D perhaps matching TRBD1 (6 bases). The V end lost 0 bases, the J end lost 8 bases, and 7 bases lay between the germline ends. This CDR3 spans 12 amino acids. CDR1 and CDR2 from the germline V gene are MNHEY and SVGAGI. The CDR3 nucleotides are TGTGCCAGCAGTTACTCGGGGGGCGGCTACACCTTC. Translating gives CASSYSGGGYTF.

This clone was recorded a few times. CDR3: CASSPTGGSGNTIYF. The CDR3 coding sequence is TGTGCCAGCAGCCCGACCGGGGGCTCTGGAAACACCATATATTTT. The rearrangement uses TRBV7-9 and TRBJ1-3, with D perhaps TRBD1 (5 bases). From germline, CDR1 is SEHNR and CDR2 FQNEAQ (reference sequence). This CDR3 is built from 15 residues. Trimming removed 5 bases at V and 0 bases at J, with 11 bases between.

The chain is built from TRBV29-1 and TRBJ2-7; D is possibly TRBD2 (5 bases). The CDR3 contains 13 residues. The germline gives CDR1 SQVTM, CDR2 ANQGSEA. V lost 6 bases, J lost 2 bases, and 14 bases lay in between. This chain's CDR3 is CSVHAGSAYEQYF. CDR3 in DNA: TGCAGCGTCCATGCGGGTAGTGCCTACGAGCAGTACTTC.

The chain has TRBV4-1 and TRBJ1-1, with D tentatively TRBD1 (5 bases). CDR1 MGHRA and CDR2 YSYEKL come from the germline V gene. The CDR3 covers 15 residues. V lost 1 base to trimming and J lost 1 base, with 10 bases between them. The CDR3 loop reads CASSQVTQGNTEAFF. For the CDR3, the DNA is TGCGCCAGCAGCCAAGTTACTCAGGGGAACACTGAAGCTTTCTTT.

The V gene is TRBV2, the J gene TRBJ1-3, with D perhaps TRBD1 (6 bases). CDR1 SNHLY and CDR2 FYNNEI come from the germline V gene. The CDR3 totals 12 residues. Trimming took 6 bases from V and 9 from J, leaving 12 bases between them. CDR3 protein: CASSITRGTIYF. The CDR3 bases are TGTGCCAGCAGCATCACCAGGGGCACCATATATTTT.

The chain links TRBV6-5 to TRBJ1-1, with D tentatively TRBD1 (5 bases). The CDR3 contains 14 residues. V was shortened by 5 bases and J by 3 bases, with 13 bases between the two germline ends. Germline loops: CDR1 MNHEY, CDR2 SVGAGI. The CDR3 loop reads CASSTTLGDTEAFF. The CDR3 region has the DNA TGTGCCAGCAGTACCACGTTAGGGGACACTGAAGCTTTCTTT.

The chain is built from TRBV2 and TRBJ1-1; D is undetermined. The CDR3 extends over 13 amino acids. From germline, CDR1 is SNHLY and CDR2 FYNNEI. Trimming took 6 bases from V and 0 from J, leaving 8 bases between them. CDR3 nucleotides: TGTGCCAGCAGCCCGCCATTGAACACTGAAGCTTTCTTT. Amino acids: CASSPPLNTEAFF.

This chain uses TRBV5-5 with TRBJ2-3, with 10 bases aligning to TRBD2. This CDR3 comprises 20 residues. V lost 0 bases to trimming and J lost 3 bases; unmatched junction nucleotides: 16. Germline CDR1 and CDR2: SGHKS and YYEKEE (reference sequence). CDR3 sequence (DNA): TGTGCCAGCAGCTTGGACAGGGGTTGGCTAGCGGGAGTTTGGACAGATACGCAGTATTTT. Translated, it gives CASSLDRGWLAGVWTDTQYF.

The chain is built from TRBV28 and TRBJ2-7; 9 positions match TRBD1. Germline loops: CDR1 MDHEN, CDR2 SYDVKM. The V and J ends lost 5 bases and 5 bases, in that order; junction bases with no gene match: 10. CDR3 size: 15 residues. CDR3 coding DNA: TGTGCCAGCAGTAGAATTTACAGGGGGCTAAACGAGCAGTACTTC. It encodes CASSRIYRGLNEQYF.